These T cell receptor beta chains were read from a single sample in a study of PD-L1 blockade in urothelial cancer. Sequenced by immunoSEQ multiplex PCR; TCRdb stores in-frame clones only, minus some. The sample lists tens of thousands of clones, over 75% occurring once. Here the sequenced sample was PBMCs, taken around atezolizumab (anti-PD-L1) treatment. The receptors originated from a man aged 55-75 years with urothelial cancer. The CDR3 runs from the conserved cysteine through the conserved F or W. The order of the fields is D gene, clone size, J gene, V gene, CDR3 protein, CDR3 DNA. D genes are given only for firm matches. Part of the rows lack a size; the others show once, few, many or a class for expanded clones.

d_gene: TRBD2
abundance: -
j_gene: TRBJ2-7
v_gene: TRBV7-2
CDR3aa: CASSLSLAGVYEQYF
CDR3nt: TGTGCCAGCAGCTTATCACTAGCGGGAGTGTACGAGCAGTACTTC

d_gene: -
abundance: -
j_gene: TRBJ2-4
v_gene: TRBV28
CDR3aa: CASSVLEVTSMDIQYF
CDR3nt: TGTGCCAGCAGTGTCCTAGAGGTCACTTCTATGGACATTCAGTACTTC

d_gene: -
abundance: -
j_gene: TRBJ1-4
v_gene: TRBV7-9
CDR3aa: CASSFQSGENEKLFF
CDR3nt: TGTGCCAGCAGCTTCCAATCAGGGGAAAATGAAAAACTGTTTTTT

d_gene: TRBD1
abundance: -
j_gene: TRBJ1-5
v_gene: TRBV6-6
CDR3aa: CASSYRDRGKNQPQHF
CDR3nt: TGTGCCAGCAGTTACCGGGACAGGGGCAAGAATCAGCCCCAGCATTTT

d_gene: -
abundance: -
j_gene: TRBJ2-1
v_gene: TRBV27
CDR3aa: CASGLSAYNEQFF
CDR3nt: TGTGCCAGCGGTTTGTCTGCCTACAATGAGCAGTTCTTC

d_gene: -
abundance: few
j_gene: TRBJ2-5
v_gene: TRBV11-3
CDR3aa: CASSLGGLAGQETQYF
CDR3nt: TGTGCCAGCAGCTTAGGAGGGTTGGCGGGGCAAGAGACCCAGTACTTC

d_gene: -
abundance: -
j_gene: TRBJ1-5
v_gene: TRBV27
CDR3aa: CASSFSRTENQPQHF
CDR3nt: TGTGCCAGCAGTTTTTCACGGACAGAAAATCAGCCCCAGCATTTT

d_gene: -
abundance: -
j_gene: TRBJ2-5
v_gene: TRBV5-1
CDR3aa: CASSLFPGETQYF
CDR3nt: TGCGCCAGCAGCCTGTTTCCGGGGGAGACCCAGTACTTC

d_gene: TRBD1
abundance: -
j_gene: TRBJ2-2
v_gene: TRBV5-4
CDR3aa: CASSLGTGNTGELFF
CDR3nt: TGTGCCAGCAGCTTGGGGACAGGGAACACCGGGGAGCTGTTTTTT

d_gene: -
abundance: -
j_gene: TRBJ2-1
v_gene: TRBV7-6
CDR3aa: CASSLLTGSHNEQFF
CDR3nt: TGTGCCAGCAGCTTACTGACGGGATCTCACAATGAGCAGTTCTTC

d_gene: -
abundance: -
j_gene: TRBJ2-2
v_gene: TRBV7-2
CDR3aa: CASSFQYIGELFF
CDR3nt: TGTGCCAGCAGTTTCCAGTACATCGGGGAGCTGTTTTTT

d_gene: TRBD1
abundance: -
j_gene: TRBJ1-4
v_gene: TRBV18
CDR3aa: CASSPGTGSEKLFF
CDR3nt: TGTGCCAGCTCACCCGGGACAGGGTCTGAAAAACTGTTTTTT

d_gene: -
abundance: -
j_gene: TRBJ2-7
v_gene: TRBV7-8
CDR3aa: CASSPVWGEREQYF
CDR3nt: TGTGCCAGCAGCCCAGTTTGGGGAGAGCGCGAGCAGTACTTC

d_gene: -
abundance: -
j_gene: TRBJ2-2
v_gene: TRBV4-1
CDR3aa: CASSSGIYTGELFF
CDR3nt: TGCGCCAGCAGCTCCGGGATCTACACCGGGGAGCTGTTTTTT

d_gene: -
abundance: -
j_gene: TRBJ2-2
v_gene: TRBV30
CDR3aa: CAWSKTATGELFF
CDR3nt: TGTGCCTGGAGTAAGACAGCCACCGGGGAGCTGTTTTTT

d_gene: -
abundance: -
j_gene: TRBJ2-7
v_gene: TRBV12-5
CDR3aa: CASGLDTSYEQYF
CDR3nt: TGTGCTAGTGGCCTCGACACCTCCTACGAGCAGTACTTC

d_gene: TRBD1
abundance: -
j_gene: TRBJ2-2
v_gene: TRBV5-1
CDR3aa: CASSRGQANTGELFF
CDR3nt: TGCGCCAGCAGCAGGGGACAGGCGAACACCGGGGAGCTGTTTTTT

d_gene: TRBD1
abundance: -
j_gene: TRBJ1-1
v_gene: TRBV19
CDR3aa: CASSTTGGNEAFF
CDR3nt: TGTGCCAGTAGTACGACAGGGGGAAATGAAGCTTTCTTT

d_gene: -
abundance: -
j_gene: TRBJ1-6
v_gene: TRBV28
CDR3aa: CASEDGESPLHF
CDR3nt: TGTGCCTCCGAGGACGGGGAATCACCCCTCCACTTT

d_gene: TRBD2
abundance: -
j_gene: TRBJ2-1
v_gene: TRBV10-1
CDR3aa: CASSRSSGTNEQFF
CDR3nt: TGCGCCAGCAGTAGAAGTAGCGGGACCAATGAGCAGTTCTTC

d_gene: TRBD1
abundance: -
j_gene: TRBJ2-7
v_gene: TRBV7-2
CDR3aa: CASSSRQGGYEQYF
CDR3nt: TGTGCCAGCAGCTCCCGACAGGGGGGATACGAGCAGTACTTC

d_gene: -
abundance: -
j_gene: TRBJ1-2
v_gene: TRBV6-6
CDR3aa: CASIHSPGDYGGYTF
CDR3nt: TGTGCCAGCATCCACTCCCCAGGGGATTATGGTGGCTACACCTTC

d_gene: -
abundance: -
j_gene: TRBJ1-5
v_gene: TRBV7-8
CDR3aa: CASSLARAGGNQPQHF
CDR3nt: TGTGCCAGCAGCTTAGCACGGGCAGGGGGCAATCAGCCCCAGCATTTT

d_gene: -
abundance: few
j_gene: TRBJ2-1
v_gene: TRBV30
CDR3aa: CAWSDGAGNEQFF
CDR3nt: TGTGCCTGGAGTGACGGAGCAGGGAATGAGCAGTTCTTC

d_gene: TRBD1
abundance: -
j_gene: TRBJ1-1
v_gene: TRBV28
CDR3aa: CASSLNNGQGATEAFF
CDR3nt: TGTGCCAGCAGCCTCAATAATGGACAGGGGGCAACTGAAGCTTTCTTT

d_gene: TRBD2
abundance: once
j_gene: TRBJ2-7
v_gene: TRBV28
CDR3aa: CASSPPGLANTYEQYF
CDR3nt: TGTGCCAGCAGTCCTCCTGGACTAGCGAACACCTACGAGCAGTACTTC

d_gene: -
abundance: -
j_gene: TRBJ2-3
v_gene: TRBV7-6
CDR3aa: CASSLVVRADTQYF
CDR3nt: TGTGCCAGCAGCTTAGTCGTGAGAGCAGATACGCAGTATTTT

d_gene: -
abundance: once
j_gene: TRBJ2-7
v_gene: TRBV11-1
CDR3aa: CASSPKGEYEQYF
CDR3nt: TGTGCCAGCAGCCCCAAGGGGGAATACGAGCAGTACTTC

d_gene: TRBD2
abundance: -
j_gene: TRBJ2-6
v_gene: TRBV27
CDR3aa: CASSSWGGSGANVLTF
CDR3nt: TGTGCCAGCAGTTCCTGGGGAGGGTCTGGGGCCAACGTCCTGACTTTC

d_gene: TRBD1
abundance: -
j_gene: TRBJ1-2
v_gene: TRBV5-1
CDR3aa: CASSLGAGTGAGMGYTF
CDR3nt: TGCGCCAGCAGCTTGGGGGCCGGGACAGGGGCCGGAATGGGCTACACCTTC

d_gene: -
abundance: -
j_gene: TRBJ2-5
v_gene: TRBV5-1
CDR3aa: CASSRRGAQETQYF
CDR3nt: TGCGCCAGCAGCCGACGGGGGGCCCAAGAGACCCAGTACTTC

d_gene: TRBD2
abundance: few
j_gene: TRBJ2-1
v_gene: TRBV9
CDR3aa: CASSVADGGAGSYNEQFF
CDR3nt: TGTGCCAGCAGCGTAGCTGACGGGGGGGCCGGCTCCTACAATGAGCAGTTCTTC

d_gene: TRBD1
abundance: -
j_gene: TRBJ2-1
v_gene: TRBV11-1
CDR3aa: CASSSQGAKNEQFF
CDR3nt: TGTGCCAGCAGCTCCCAGGGGGCTAAGAATGAGCAGTTCTTC

d_gene: TRBD1
abundance: -
j_gene: TRBJ2-5
v_gene: TRBV9
CDR3aa: CASSLQGVQETQYF
CDR3nt: TGTGCCAGCAGTTTACAGGGGGTCCAAGAGACCCAGTACTTC

d_gene: -
abundance: -
j_gene: TRBJ2-7
v_gene: TRBV27
CDR3aa: CASSGLSYEQYF
CDR3nt: TGTGCCAGCAGTGGCCTCTCCTACGAGCAGTACTTC

d_gene: TRBD2
abundance: -
j_gene: TRBJ2-1
v_gene: TRBV10-2
CDR3aa: CASSRTSGAYNEQFF
CDR3nt: TGCGCCAGCAGTCGGACTAGCGGAGCCTACAATGAGCAGTTCTTC

d_gene: -
abundance: -
j_gene: TRBJ2-7
v_gene: TRBV6-5
CDR3aa: CASSYSSVVSSYEQYF
CDR3nt: TGTGCCAGCAGTTACTCGAGTGTCGTGAGCTCCTACGAGCAGTACTTC

d_gene: TRBD1
abundance: -
j_gene: TRBJ2-3
v_gene: TRBV6-1
CDR3aa: CASSETGGKGTQYF
CDR3nt: TGTGCCAGCAGTGAGACAGGGGGCAAGGGTACGCAGTATTTT

d_gene: TRBD1
abundance: -
j_gene: TRBJ1-2
v_gene: TRBV2
CDR3aa: CASSGRRDRGFGGYTF
CDR3nt: TGTGCCAGCAGTGGACGCCGGGACAGGGGGTTCGGTGGCTACACCTTC

d_gene: TRBD1
abundance: -
j_gene: TRBJ2-7
v_gene: TRBV11-2
CDR3aa: CASSLTATGSREQYF
CDR3nt: TGTGCCAGCAGCTTGACAGCGACAGGGTCTCGGGAGCAGTACTTC

d_gene: TRBD1
abundance: few
j_gene: TRBJ1-1
v_gene: TRBV5-1
CDR3aa: CASSRETGMVTEAFF
CDR3nt: TGCGCCAGCAGCAGAGAGACAGGGATGGTCACTGAAGCTTTCTTT

d_gene: TRBD1
abundance: once
j_gene: TRBJ2-1
v_gene: TRBV5-1
CDR3aa: CASSLQGQVTNLWNEQFF
CDR3nt: TGCGCCAGCAGCTTGCAGGGACAGGTGACCAACCTTTGGAATGAGCAGTTCTTC

d_gene: -
abundance: -
j_gene: TRBJ2-2
v_gene: TRBV7-8
CDR3aa: CASSYGGRATGELFF
CDR3nt: TGTGCCAGCAGCTACGGAGGGCGGGCCACCGGGGAGCTGTTTTTT

d_gene: -
abundance: -
j_gene: TRBJ2-7
v_gene: TRBV10-2
CDR3aa: CASSEQGPALSYEQYF
CDR3nt: TGCGCCAGCAGTGAACAGGGACCCGCTCTTTCCTACGAGCAGTACTTC

d_gene: -
abundance: -
j_gene: TRBJ2-5
v_gene: TRBV4-2
CDR3aa: CASSQGPRGKETQYF
CDR3nt: TGTGCCAGCAGCCAAGGTCCCCGGGGTAAAGAGACCCAGTACTTC

d_gene: -
abundance: once
j_gene: TRBJ1-2
v_gene: TRBV7-2
CDR3aa: CASSLEGFGYTF
CDR3nt: TGTGCCAGCAGCTTAGAGGGGTTTGGCTACACCTTC

d_gene: TRBD1
abundance: -
j_gene: TRBJ1-4
v_gene: TRBV6-5
CDR3aa: CASSSTGINEKLFF
CDR3nt: TGTGCCAGCAGTTCGACAGGGATAAATGAAAAACTGTTTTTT

d_gene: -
abundance: -
j_gene: TRBJ1-5
v_gene: TRBV28
CDR3aa: CASSLSGGNSNQPQHF
CDR3nt: TGTGCCAGCAGTTTATCTGGGGGGAATAGCAATCAGCCCCAGCATTTT

d_gene: TRBD1
abundance: -
j_gene: TRBJ1-5
v_gene: TRBV5-1
CDR3aa: CASPLGQRGCSNQPQHF
CDR3nt: TGCGCCAGCCCGTTGGGACAGAGAGGATGCAGCAATCAGCCCCAGCATTTT

d_gene: TRBD2
abundance: -
j_gene: TRBJ2-3
v_gene: TRBV30
CDR3aa: CAWSGNVAGVGSDTQYF
CDR3nt: TGTGCCTGGAGTGGTAATGTGGCGGGAGTAGGGTCAGATACGCAGTATTTT

d_gene: TRBD2
abundance: -
j_gene: TRBJ2-1
v_gene: TRBV4-1
CDR3aa: CASSQGLAGVLRNEQFF
CDR3nt: TGCGCCAGCAGCCAAGGGTTAGCGGGAGTATTGAGAAATGAGCAGTTCTTC

d_gene: -
abundance: -
j_gene: TRBJ2-1
v_gene: TRBV7-9
CDR3aa: CASSSSQGSVEQFF
CDR3nt: TGTGCCAGCAGCTCCTCTCAGGGCAGCGTGGAGCAGTTCTTC

d_gene: -
abundance: -
j_gene: TRBJ2-5
v_gene: TRBV5-1
CDR3aa: CASREGGETQYF
CDR3nt: TGCGCCAGCCGCGAAGGAGGGGAGACCCAGTACTTC

d_gene: TRBD2
abundance: -
j_gene: TRBJ2-2
v_gene: TRBV6-5
CDR3aa: CASSWGLAGELFF
CDR3nt: TGTGCCAGCAGTTGGGGACTAGCCGGGGAGCTGTTTTTT

d_gene: TRBD1
abundance: medium-sized
j_gene: TRBJ1-4
v_gene: TRBV7-9
CDR3aa: CASSRTGANEKLFF
CDR3nt: TGTGCCAGCAGCCGGACAGGGGCTAATGAAAAACTGTTTTTT

d_gene: -
abundance: -
j_gene: TRBJ2-1
v_gene: TRBV5-1
CDR3aa: CASSLGSVTGNEQFF
CDR3nt: TGCGCCAGCAGCTTGGGGAGCGTGACCGGGAATGAGCAGTTCTTC

d_gene: TRBD2
abundance: -
j_gene: TRBJ2-5
v_gene: TRBV27
CDR3aa: CASSLLGLAGDETQYF
CDR3nt: TGTGCCAGCAGTCTCCTGGGACTAGCCGGAGACGAGACCCAGTACTTC

d_gene: -
abundance: -
j_gene: TRBJ1-6
v_gene: TRBV19
CDR3aa: CASSSAEAYNSPLHF
CDR3nt: TGTGCCAGTAGTTCCGCGGAGGCTTATAATTCACCCCTCCACTTT

d_gene: TRBD2
abundance: few
j_gene: TRBJ2-7
v_gene: TRBV11-1
CDR3aa: CASSSLGLAAGEQYF
CDR3nt: TGTGCCAGCAGCTCTTTAGGGCTAGCGGCGGGGGAGCAGTACTTC